These 4 T cell receptor beta chains were sequenced from one sample in a study of blood T cell repertoires in COVID-19. The table came from immunoSEQ multiplex PCR; TCRdb's copy has only in-frame clones and leaves some out. The table lists 160,000 or so clones, roughly nine tenths of them singletons. Material: peripheral blood. The receptors were gathered from a man in his fifties or sixties with active or convalescent COVID-19.

The chain employs TRBV19 and TRBJ2-7, with 11 nucleotides matching TRBD2. The germline V gene has CDR1 LNHDA and CDR2 SQIVND (reference sequence). V dropped 5 bases and J dropped 5; count of bases not matched to a gene: 5. CDR3 length: 14 amino acids. The DNA for the CDR3 is TGTGCCAGTAGTTCTAGCGGGAGGACTCACGAGCAGTACTTC. It translates to CASSSSGRTHEQYF.

This chain links TRBV5-6 with TRBJ1-2, with TRBD1 identical over 7 bases. The CDR3 runs 13 residues. The trim removed 4 bases at V and 5 bases at J, leaving 5 bases unmatched. Germline CDR1 reads SGHDT; CDR2 reads YYEEEE. Here the CDR3 reads CASSEGTEYGYTF. Here the CDR3 DNA reads TGTGCCAGCAGCGAGGGGACAGAGTATGGCTACACCTTC.

The chain combines TRBV7-2 with TRBJ2-2, with D perhaps matching TRBD1 (5 bases). Germline V lookup: CDR1 SGHTA, CDR2 FQGNSA. The CDR3 loop spans 15 amino acids. Trimming cost V 1 base and J 2 bases, with 8 bases left between them. The CDR3 is CASSLEQGNTGELFF. The CDR3 DNA is TGTGCCAGCAGCTTAGAGCAGGGTAACACCGGGGAGCTGTTTTTT.

This chain joins TRBV4-2 and TRBJ1-1; possible D gene TRBD1, 5 bases. Trimming took off 4 bases at V and 1 base at J, with 13 bases between the two ends. The CDR3 loop spans 15 amino acids. The germline V gene encodes CDR1 LGHNA and CDR2 YNFKEQ. Here the CDR3 DNA reads TGTGCCAGCAGCCCACAAGACAGCAAGAACACTGAAGCTTTCTTT. This encodes CASSPQDSKNTEAFF.